The present T cell receptor beta chain was sequenced within a study of blood T cell repertoires in COVID-19. The overall study: Some COVID-19 samples were acute and others convalescent; all came from the United States, Italy and Spain.

Sequenced by immunoSEQ multiplex PCR; TCRdb stores in-frame clones only, minus some. Here the sample spans about 170,000 clones, 80% to 90% being singletons. The CDR3 sequence is 17 residues long. The germline gives CDR1 LNHDA, CDR2 SQIVND (reference sequence). J lost 6 bases, V lost 4 bases, and 14 bases had no gene match. Seattle's cohort entered during active infection and was followed longitudinally. The origin of this receptor is a woman aged 60-70 years with COVID-19, enrolled during active disease. The specimen sequenced was peripheral blood. The genes are TRBV19 and TRBJ2-1; 8 positions match TRBD2. This CDR3 reads CASSRSLAGQKINEQFF. The CDR3 region has the DNA TGTGCCAGTAGTAGGTCGCTAGCGGGCCAGAAGATCAATGAGCAGTTCTTC. The full variable domain, with the rest looked up from reference TRBV19 and TRBJ2-1, is DGGITQSPKYLFRKEGQNVTLSCEQNLNHDAMYWYRQDPGQGLRLIYYSQIVNDFQKGDIAEGYSVSREKKESFPLTVTSAQKNPTAFYLCASSRSLAGQKINEQFFGPGTRLTVL.